This is a list of T cell receptor beta chains from one sample in a study of blood T cell repertoires in COVID-19. TCRdb keeps only in-frame clones here, not all; method: immunoSEQ multiplex PCR. The profile covers roughly 150,000 clones, with around three quarters appearing a single time and over 8.5% taken by the ten largest. The source material was peripheral blood. The receptors stem from a man aged 45 to 65 with active or convalescent COVID-19. CDR3s include the opening cysteine and the closing phenylalanine or tryptophan. The order of the fields is D gene, V gene, J gene, clone size, CDR3 DNA, CDR3 protein. The D gene is left open where the match is weak. Clone sizes are given selectively: once, few, many, or a class where the clone is expanded.

d_gene: .
v_gene: TRBV29-1
j_gene: TRBJ1-2
abundance: once
CDR3nt: TGCAGCGTTGAGGGGGGACCCTTCAACTATGGCTACACCTTC
CDR3aa: CSVEGGPFNYGYTF

d_gene: TRBD2
v_gene: TRBV28
j_gene: TRBJ2-7
abundance: .
CDR3nt: TGTGCCAGCGGGAAGCGGGGCGCCGTGTTAAGCTCCTACGAGCAGTACTTC
CDR3aa: CASGKRGAVLSSYEQYF

d_gene: TRBD1
v_gene: TRBV11-2
j_gene: TRBJ1-2
abundance: .
CDR3nt: TGTGCCAGCAGCTTAGAAGGCAGGGGGAAGTGGCGCTATGGCTACACCTTC
CDR3aa: CASSLEGRGKWRYGYTF

d_gene: TRBD1
v_gene: TRBV5-1
j_gene: TRBJ1-1
abundance: .
CDR3nt: TGCGCCAGCAGCCTCCTTGGGGGACAGGGGGACGTTGAAGCTTTCTTT
CDR3aa: CASSLLGGQGDVEAFF

d_gene: .
v_gene: TRBV7-6
j_gene: TRBJ2-3
abundance: .
CDR3nt: TGTGCCAGCAGCTTGAAGGGGAGGTCAGATACGCAGTATTTT
CDR3aa: CASSLKGRSDTQYF

d_gene: .
v_gene: TRBV6-1
j_gene: TRBJ2-7
abundance: few
CDR3nt: TGTGCCAGCAGTGAGTTGAGAGGCGAGCAGTACTTC
CDR3aa: CASSELRGEQYF

d_gene: TRBD1
v_gene: TRBV9
j_gene: TRBJ1-2
abundance: .
CDR3nt: TGTGCCAGCAGCTTAGGGGGCGTTGACTATGGCTACACCTTC
CDR3aa: CASSLGGVDYGYTF

d_gene: .
v_gene: TRBV7-3
j_gene: TRBJ1-1
abundance: .
CDR3nt: TGTGCCAGCAGCCTGGGACAGAACACTGAAGCTTTCTTT
CDR3aa: CASSLGQNTEAFF

d_gene: TRBD2
v_gene: TRBV2
j_gene: TRBJ2-3
abundance: .
CDR3nt: TGTGCCAGCAGTTTGACTAGCGGGATCTTGATTGGTCTCACAGATACGCAGTATTTT
CDR3aa: CASSLTSGILIGLTDTQYF

d_gene: .
v_gene: TRBV11-2
j_gene: TRBJ2-7
abundance: .
CDR3nt: TGTGCCAGCAGCGAGCTGGTGACCTACGAGCAGTACTTC
CDR3aa: CASSELVTYEQYF

d_gene: TRBD1
v_gene: TRBV18
j_gene: TRBJ1-1
abundance: .
CDR3nt: TGTGCCAGCTCAGCAGGGGGCACTGAAGCTTTCTTT
CDR3aa: CASSAGGTEAFF

d_gene: .
v_gene: TRBV6-4
j_gene: TRBJ2-2
abundance: .
CDR3nt: TGTGCCAGTACAGGGATGGGGACCGGGGAGCTGTTTTTT
CDR3aa: CASTGMGTGELFF

d_gene: .
v_gene: TRBV7-3
j_gene: TRBJ2-1
abundance: .
CDR3nt: TGTGCCAGCAGCCTGACGGGGTTAGGTGAGCAGTTCTTC
CDR3aa: CASSLTGLGEQFF

d_gene: TRBD2
v_gene: TRBV4-1
j_gene: TRBJ2-1
abundance: .
CDR3nt: TGCGCCAGCAGCCAAGGTGGAAATAGCGGGGCCTACAATGAGCAGTTCTTC
CDR3aa: CASSQGGNSGAYNEQFF

d_gene: TRBD1
v_gene: TRBV3-1/TRBV3-2
j_gene: TRBJ2-2
abundance: .
CDR3nt: TGTGCCAGCGAGGGGACAGGGGGCACCGGGGAGCTGTTTTTT
CDR3aa: CASEGTGGTGELFF

d_gene: .
v_gene: TRBV18
j_gene: TRBJ1-6
abundance: .
CDR3nt: TGTGCCAGCTCACCACTGCACAGTACGAGCTCCTATAATTCACCCCTCCACTTT
CDR3aa: CASSPLHSTSSYNSPLHF

d_gene: .
v_gene: TRBV9
j_gene: TRBJ2-1
abundance: .
CDR3nt: TGTGCCAGCAGCGTAGACTTCCGTGGCTACAATGAGCAGTTCTTC
CDR3aa: CASSVDFRGYNEQFF

d_gene: TRBD1
v_gene: TRBV15
j_gene: TRBJ2-1
abundance: once
CDR3nt: TGTGCCACCGGGACAGGGTTTGGCAATGAGCAGTTCTTC
CDR3aa: CATGTGFGNEQFF

d_gene: TRBD2
v_gene: TRBV7-3
j_gene: TRBJ2-2
abundance: .
CDR3nt: TGTGCCAGCAGCTTAACCGGGGAGGGCACCGGGGAGCTGTTTTTT
CDR3aa: CASSLTGEGTGELFF

d_gene: .
v_gene: TRBV10-2
j_gene: TRBJ2-3
abundance: .
CDR3nt: TGCGCCAGCAGTGAGTCGCGGCAGTCGGCTACGCAGTATTTT
CDR3aa: CASSESRQSATQYF

d_gene: .
v_gene: TRBV27
j_gene: TRBJ1-4
abundance: .
CDR3nt: TGTGCCAGCAGTACGCCGGGCCGCGGAGCGGGAAAACTGTTTTTT
CDR3aa: CASSTPGRGAGKLFF

d_gene: TRBD1
v_gene: TRBV4-1
j_gene: TRBJ2-7
abundance: few
CDR3nt: TGCGCCAGCAGCCAAGATGGGACAGGGTTCAACGAGCAGTACTTC
CDR3aa: CASSQDGTGFNEQYF

d_gene: .
v_gene: TRBV5-4
j_gene: TRBJ1-6
abundance: .
CDR3nt: TGTGCCAGCAGCTTGTACAGGACCTATAATTCACCCCTCCACTTT
CDR3aa: CASSLYRTYNSPLHF

d_gene: .
v_gene: TRBV30
j_gene: TRBJ1-5
abundance: .
CDR3nt: TGTGCCTGGGGGGTAGGGGGCAATCAGCCCCAGCATTTT
CDR3aa: CAWGVGGNQPQHF

d_gene: .
v_gene: TRBV11-3
j_gene: TRBJ2-1
abundance: few
CDR3nt: TGTGCCAGCAGCTTAGATTCAAACAGAGAGCAGTTCTTC
CDR3aa: CASSLDSNREQFF

d_gene: TRBD1
v_gene: TRBV27
j_gene: TRBJ1-2
abundance: .
CDR3nt: TGTGCCAGCAGTTTAGAGGGACAGGGCGTCTATGGCTACACCTTC
CDR3aa: CASSLEGQGVYGYTF

d_gene: .
v_gene: TRBV6-1
j_gene: TRBJ2-4
abundance: .
CDR3nt: TGTGCCAGCAGTGAAACGCGGCGTTCGGGCTGGCAAAGGGGCAAAAACATTCAGTACTTC
CDR3aa: CASSETRRSGWQRGKNIQYF

d_gene: TRBD2
v_gene: TRBV11-2
j_gene: TRBJ2-5
abundance: .
CDR3nt: TGTGCCAGCAGCTCCACAGTAGCGGGAGAAGAGACCCAGTACTTC
CDR3aa: CASSSTVAGEETQYF

d_gene: TRBD2
v_gene: TRBV14
j_gene: TRBJ2-7
abundance: .
CDR3nt: TGTGCCAGCAGACACGATATTGGGGTACGACTAGCGGGAGGGTACGAGCAGTACTTC
CDR3aa: CASRHDIGVRLAGGYEQYF

d_gene: .
v_gene: TRBV18
j_gene: TRBJ2-3
abundance: .
CDR3nt: TGTGCCAGCTCACTACAGGGCGGGAGCACAGATACGCAGTATTTT
CDR3aa: CASSLQGGSTDTQYF